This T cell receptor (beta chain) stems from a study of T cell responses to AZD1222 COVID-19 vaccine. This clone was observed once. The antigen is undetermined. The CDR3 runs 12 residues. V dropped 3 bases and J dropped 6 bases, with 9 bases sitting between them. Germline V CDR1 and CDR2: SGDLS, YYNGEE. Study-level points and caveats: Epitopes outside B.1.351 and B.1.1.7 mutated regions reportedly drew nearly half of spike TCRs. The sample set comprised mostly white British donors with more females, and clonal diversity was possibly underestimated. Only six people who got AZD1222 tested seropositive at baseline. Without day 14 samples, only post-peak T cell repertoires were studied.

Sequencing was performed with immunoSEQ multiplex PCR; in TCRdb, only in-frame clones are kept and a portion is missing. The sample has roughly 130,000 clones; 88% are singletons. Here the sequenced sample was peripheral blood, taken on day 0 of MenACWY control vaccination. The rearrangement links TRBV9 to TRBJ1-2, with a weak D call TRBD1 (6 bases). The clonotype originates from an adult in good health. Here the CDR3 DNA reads TGTGCCAGCAGCGGAAACAGGGATGGCTACACCTTC. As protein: CASSGNRDGYTF. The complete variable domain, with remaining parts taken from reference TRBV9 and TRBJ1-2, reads DSGVTQTPKHLITATGQRVTLRCSPRSGDLSVYWYQQSLDQGLQFLIQYYNGEERAKGNILERFSAQQFPDLHSELNLSSLELGDSALYFCASSGNRDGYTFGSGTRLTVV.